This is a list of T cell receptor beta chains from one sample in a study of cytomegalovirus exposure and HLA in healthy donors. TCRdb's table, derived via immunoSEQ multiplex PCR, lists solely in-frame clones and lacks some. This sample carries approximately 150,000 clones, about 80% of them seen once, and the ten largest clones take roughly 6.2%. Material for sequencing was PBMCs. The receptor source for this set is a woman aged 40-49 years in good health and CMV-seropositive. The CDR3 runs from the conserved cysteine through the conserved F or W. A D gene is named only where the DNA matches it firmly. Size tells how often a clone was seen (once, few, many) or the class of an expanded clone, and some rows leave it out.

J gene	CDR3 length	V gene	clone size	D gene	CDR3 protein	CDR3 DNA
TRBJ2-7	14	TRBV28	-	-	CASESGKAHYEQYF	TGTGCCAGCGAGAGCGGAAAAGCCCACTACGAGCAGTACTTC
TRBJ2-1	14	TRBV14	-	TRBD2	CASSQISSGRAKFF	TGTGCCAGCAGCCAGATTTCTAGCGGGAGGGCCAAGTTCTTC
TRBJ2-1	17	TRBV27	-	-	CASSPLVTSRVGNEQFF	TGTGCCAGCAGTCCCCTCGTCACTAGCCGCGTCGGCAATGAGCAGTTCTTC
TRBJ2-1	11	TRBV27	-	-	CASSFRDEQFF	TGTGCCAGCAGTTTTCGAGATGAGCAGTTCTTC
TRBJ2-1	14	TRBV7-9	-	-	CSSSLASGDNEQFF	TGTTCCAGCAGCTTAGCAAGCGGAGACAATGAGCAGTTCTTC
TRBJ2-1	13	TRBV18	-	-	CASSLQYYNEQFF	TGTGCCAGCTCACTACAATACTACAATGAGCAGTTCTTC
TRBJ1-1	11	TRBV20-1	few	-	CSAKSITEAFF	TGCAGTGCTAAGAGCATCACTGAAGCTTTCTTT
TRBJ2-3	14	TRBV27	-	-	CASSEDRLTDTQYF	TGTGCCAGCAGTGAAGACAGACTCACAGATACGCAGTATTTT
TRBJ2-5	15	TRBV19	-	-	CASSIDLRGQETQYF	TGTGCCAGTAGTATAGATCTGCGGGGCCAAGAGACCCAGTACTTC
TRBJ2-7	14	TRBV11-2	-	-	CASSLGRANYEQYF	TGTGCCAGCAGCTTAGGGCGGGCGAACTACGAGCAGTACTTC